A single T cell receptor beta chain is shown here with its context. Time point reported: after trial treatment. The treatment is: LDRT plus nivolumab, ipilimumab, low-dose cyclophosphamide and aspirin (RACIN trial). The treatment that donors received included nivolumab, ipilimumab, aspirin, low-dose cyclophosphamide and low-dose radiotherapy. This record belongs to a study of low-dose radiotherapy and immunotherapy resistance in tumors. Study background: Patients were treated with intravenous nivolumab at 240 mg every two weeks and were also dosed with ipilimumab at 1 mg/kg every six weeks. Cyclophosphamide was given intravenously at 200 mg/m2 every two weeks, and each dose came one day before radiation and immunotherapy.

Per germline, CDR1 MNHEY and CDR2 SMNVEV (reference sequence). V dropped 8 bases and J dropped 10; count of bases not matched to a gene: 4. There are 11 residues in the CDR3. First-strand cDNA relied on TRAV- and TRBV-specific primers spanning alpha and beta chains. Over around 19 PCR cycles, TCRs were amplified from a constant-region primer and V-primer adapter. TCRdb reprocessed the reads with MiXCR, giving one entry per CDR3 protein. The data show roughly 90,000 distinct CDR3 sequences, around a fifth seen once. The genes are TRBV27 and TRBJ1-1; 10 nucleotides agree with TRBD1. The material was PBMCs, obtained after low-dose radiotherapy plus immunotherapy. This receptor was identified in a female donor with ovarian cancer. CDR3 region: CASLRTGGAFF. In DNA, the CDR3 is TGTGCCAGCCTACGGACAGGGGGAGCTTTCTTT.